Only a few counts were recorded for the clone carrying this T cell receptor beta chain. This entry is derived from a study of blood T cell repertoires in COVID-19. On the study more broadly: The origin of the acute and convalescent COVID-19 samples was the United States, Italy and Spain. The cDNA or gDNA used as material had been derived from T cells, B-cell-depleted T cells, or PBMCs.

This CDR3 is built from 14 residues. CDR1 is MGHRA and CDR2 is YSYEKL in the germline V gene. Trimming pared 0 bases from V and 2 bases from J, leaving 5 bases between. Authors' data handling: Amplification of reference gene primers was used by the study to estimate nucleated cell counts. The data were produced by immunoSEQ multiplex PCR, yet TCRdb's version contains in-frame clones alone and is incomplete. V, J and clone size are taken as reported in that table, and D and trimming were inferred from the DNA itself. The profile shows about 150,000 clones, approximately 78% of them singletons. This sequence joins TRBV4-1 and TRBJ1-5, with D unclear. The sequencing input was peripheral blood. The source of this sequence is a human donor with acute or convalescent COVID-19. The donor label of this sample is uncertain. DNA for the CDR3: TGCGCCAGCAGCCAAGACGGGGGCAATCAGCCCCAGCATTTT. This gives the protein CASSQDGGNQPQHF.